Each of the 7 T cell receptor beta chains below was sequenced from the same sample in a study of cytomegalovirus exposure and HLA in healthy donors. Primers included in the PCR were 60 Vbeta and 13 Jbeta primers. Here immunoSEQ multiplex PCR was the method, and the copy in TCRdb shows in-frame clones only, minus some. Recorded for this sample: around 130,000 clones. Sequences were obtained from PBMCs. These receptors all come from a woman aged 40 to 50 in good health and CMV-seronegative.

The CDR3 reads CASSDTGAEQYF. The CDR3 DNA is TGTGCCAGCAGTGATACAGGGGCCGAGCAGTACTTC. V gene TRBV2 combines with J gene TRBJ2-7; 7 bases are shared with TRBD1. J gave up 6 bases and V 3 bases, and 2 bases lay outside the gene matches. Per germline, CDR1 SNHLY and CDR2 FYNNEI. CDR3 size: 12 residues.

The rearrangement links TRBV5-4 to TRBJ2-5; D unresolved. The V end was cut by 5 bases, the J end by 3 bases, with 17 bases between. The CDR3 is 15 residues long. CDR1 SGHNT and CDR2 YYREEE come from the germline V gene (reference sequence). This chain's CDR3 is CASRMRSDPKETQYF. CDR3 DNA sequence: TGTGCCAGCAGAATGAGGTCAGATCCCAAAGAGACCCAGTACTTC. Drawing the rest from reference TRBV5-4 and TRBJ2-5, the complete variable domain is ETGVTQSPTHLIKTRGQQVTLRCSSQSGHNTVSWYQQALGQGPQFIFQYYREEENGRGNFPPRFSGLQFPNYSSELNVNALELDDSALYLCASRMRSDPKETQYFGPGTRLLVL.

The chain has TRBV28 and TRBJ2-7; 9 nucleotides align to TRBD1. Trimming removed 6 bases from V and 4 bases from J; junction bases left unmatched: 28. This CDR3 spans 21 amino acids. In germline, CDR1 is MDHEN, CDR2 SYDVKM. The DNA for the CDR3 is TGTGCCAGCAGGAGCCCCTTTTTAACCAGTTTCAGCCGGGACAGGGATTACGAGCAGTACTTC. Translating it yields CASRSPFLTSFSRDRDYEQYF.

The rearrangement links TRBV5-4 to TRBJ2-2, with 8 bases fitting TRBD2. Germline V lookup: CDR1 SGHNT, CDR2 YYREEE (reference sequence). This CDR3 region has 16 residues. V dropped 4 bases and J dropped 2; count of bases not matched to a gene: 7. The CDR3 loop is CASSPRTSGNTGELFF. CDR3 nucleotides: TGTGCCAGCAGCCCTAGAACTAGCGGAAACACCGGGGAGCTGTTTTTT.

The CDR3 protein is CASSLIGTGLYEQYF. The CDR3 region has the DNA TGTGCCAGCAGTTTGATCGGGACAGGGCTCTACGAGCAGTACTTC. The rearrangement joins TRBV28 to TRBJ2-7, with 9 bases aligning to TRBD1. The V gene's germline CDR1 is MDHEN and CDR2 SYDVKM. V was clipped by 3 bases and J by 3 bases; unmatched bases: 6. This CDR3 contains 15 residues. The full variable domain, rest sourced from reference TRBV28 and TRBJ2-7, is DVKVTQSSRYLVKRTGEKVFLECVQDMDHENMFWYRQDPGLGLRLIYFSYDVKMKEKGDIPEGYSVSREKKERFSLILESASTNQTSMYLCASSLIGTGLYEQYFGPGTRLTVT.

J is TRBJ2-7 and V is TRBV10-3; D remains unclear. CDR1 is ENHRY and CDR2 is SYGVKD in the germline V gene. This CDR3 contains 14 residues. The V end lost 8 bases, the J end lost 0 bases, and 14 bases lay between the germline ends. CDR3 DNA: TGTGCCATCTGTCAAGCTCTGAGCTCCTACGAGCAGTACTTC. Translated: CAICQALSSYEQYF.

The rearrangement links TRBV5-5 to TRBJ2-2, with D possibly being TRBD1 (6 bases). The CDR3 consists of 16 residues. V was pared by 4 bases and J by 0 bases, with 13 bases between. Germline CDR1 reads SGHKS; CDR2 reads YYEKEE (reference sequence). The CDR3 nucleotides are TGTGCCAGCAGCAAAGAGGGGGTTTCGAACACCGGGGAGCTGTTTTTT. Residues: CASSKEGVSNTGELFF.